This T cell receptor beta chain was sequenced during a study of molecular identifiers for immune sequencing clone quantification. Based on a CD8+CD4-CCR7+CD45RA+ profile, naive CD8 T cells were sorted. The V end was cut by 6 bases, the J end by 2 bases, with 10 bases between. The CDR3 extends over 13 amino acids. Remarks on this clonotype: This could be a read error, since a much larger clone is one nucleotide away.

In TCRdb, the PCR reads were re-called with MiXCR into one record per CDR3 protein. The sample gives about 510,000 distinct CDR3 sequences, 20% to 25% of which show up once; 0.7% to 1% is in the top ten. The material sequenced was naive CD8+ T cells from blood, with Jurkat cell RNA spiked in. The subset was: FACS-sorted CD8+CD4-CCR7+CD45RA+ naive T cells. The chain has TRBV12-3 or TRBV12-4 and TRBJ2-5; weak D call: TRBD1 (6 bases). This TCR derives from a human donor in good health. Some libraries in this study had Jurkat cell RNA spiked in. CDR3 coding DNA: TGTGCCAGCAGGGGGACAAAACAAGAGACCCAGTACTTC. It yields the protein CASRGTKQETQYF.